This T cell receptor (beta chain) came from a study of CD8 T cells in ankylosing spondylitis. Study observations and caveats: Reactive arthritis synovial fluid and blood were previously reported to contain some motif variants. As reported, disease-linked clones showed significant enrichment in matched ankylosing spondylitis synovial fluid.

As for this clonotype: The antigen is unknown.

In making TCR beta libraries, quantitative 5'-RACE with molecular barcodes was used. MiXCR, run by TCRdb on the 5' RACE reads, gives a single entry per CDR3 protein. The sample records hundreds of thousands of distinct CDR3 sequences, around 18% being singletons. CDR3 size: 14 residues. V lost 6 bases, J lost 3 bases, and 11 bases lay in between. The clonotype comes from a male donor with ankylosing spondylitis or in good health (not recorded which). The specimen was blood, either unsorted or a sorted T cell fraction (not recorded which). The rearrangement links TRBV12-3 or TRBV12-4 to TRBJ2-2, with D unclear. The CDR3 DNA follows: TGTGCCAGCAGGAGGACGGCCTACACCGGGGAGCTGTTTTTT. This codes for CASRRTAYTGELFF.